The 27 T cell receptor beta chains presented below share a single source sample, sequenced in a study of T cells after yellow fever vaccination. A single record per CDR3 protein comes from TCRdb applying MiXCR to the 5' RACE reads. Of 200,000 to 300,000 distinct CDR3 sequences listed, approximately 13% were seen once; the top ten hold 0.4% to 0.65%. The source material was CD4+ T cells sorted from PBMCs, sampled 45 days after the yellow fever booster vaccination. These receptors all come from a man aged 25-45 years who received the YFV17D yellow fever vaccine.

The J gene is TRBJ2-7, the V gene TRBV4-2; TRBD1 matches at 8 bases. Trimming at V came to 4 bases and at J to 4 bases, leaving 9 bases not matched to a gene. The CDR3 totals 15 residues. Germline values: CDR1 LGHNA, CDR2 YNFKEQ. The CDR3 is CASSRTGTGVYEQYF. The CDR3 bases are TGTGCCAGCAGCCGGACCGGGACAGGAGTTTACGAGCAGTACTTC.

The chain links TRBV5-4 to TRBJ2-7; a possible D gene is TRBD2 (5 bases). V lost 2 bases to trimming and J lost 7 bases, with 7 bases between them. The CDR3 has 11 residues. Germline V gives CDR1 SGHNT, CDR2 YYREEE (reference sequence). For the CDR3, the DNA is TGTGCCAGCAGCTTTAGGAGGGAGCAGTACTTC. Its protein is CASSFRREQYF.

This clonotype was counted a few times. CDR3 protein: CASSLFTEETQYF. The CDR3 bases are TGCGCCAGCAGCTTGTTCACCGAGGAGACCCAGTACTTC. The V and J genes are TRBV5-1 and TRBJ2-5; D gene ambiguous. Deletions cut 1 base from V and 5 bases from J, with 9 bases between. The V gene's germline CDR1 is SGHRS and CDR2 YFSETQ. This CDR3 region has 13 residues.

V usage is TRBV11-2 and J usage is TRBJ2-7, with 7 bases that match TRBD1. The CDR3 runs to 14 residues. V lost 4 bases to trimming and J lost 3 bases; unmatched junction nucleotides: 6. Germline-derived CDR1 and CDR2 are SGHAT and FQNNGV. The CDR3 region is CASSSTTGFYEQYF. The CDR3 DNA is TGTGCCAGCAGCTCAACGACAGGGTTCTACGAGCAGTACTTC.

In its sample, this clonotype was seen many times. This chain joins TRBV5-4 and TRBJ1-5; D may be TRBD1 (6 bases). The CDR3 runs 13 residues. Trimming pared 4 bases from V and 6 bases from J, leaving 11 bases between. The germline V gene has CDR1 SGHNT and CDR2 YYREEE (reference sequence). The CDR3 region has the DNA TGTGCCAGCAGCCTACAGGGCCGTCAGCCCCAGCATTTT. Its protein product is CASSLQGRQPQHF.

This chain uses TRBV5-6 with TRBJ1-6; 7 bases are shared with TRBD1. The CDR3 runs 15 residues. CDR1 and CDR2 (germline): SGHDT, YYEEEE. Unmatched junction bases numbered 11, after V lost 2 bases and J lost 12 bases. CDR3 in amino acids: CASSFSFGTVEPLHF. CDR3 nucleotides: TGTGCCAGCAGCTTTTCCTTTGGGACAGTCGAACCCCTCCACTTT.

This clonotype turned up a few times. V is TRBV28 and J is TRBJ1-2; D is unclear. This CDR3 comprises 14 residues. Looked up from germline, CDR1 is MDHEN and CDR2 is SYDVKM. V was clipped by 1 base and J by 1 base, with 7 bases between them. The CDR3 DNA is TGTGCCAGCAGTTTATCAGGAGTTAACTATGGCTACACCTTC. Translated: CASSLSGVNYGYTF.

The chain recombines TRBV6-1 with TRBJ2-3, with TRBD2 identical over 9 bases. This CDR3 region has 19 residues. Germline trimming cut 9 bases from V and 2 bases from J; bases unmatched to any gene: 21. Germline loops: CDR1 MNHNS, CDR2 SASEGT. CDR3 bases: TGTGCCAGTTGGAGGCTAGCGGGACCCCGAGGGCCTTTCACAGATACGCAGTATTTT. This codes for CASWRLAGPRGPFTDTQYF.

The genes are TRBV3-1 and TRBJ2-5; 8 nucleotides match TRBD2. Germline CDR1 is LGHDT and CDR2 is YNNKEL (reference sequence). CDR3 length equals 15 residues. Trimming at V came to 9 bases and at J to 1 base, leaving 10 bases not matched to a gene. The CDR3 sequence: CARPRGLVSQETQYF. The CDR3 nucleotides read TGTGCCAGGCCTCGGGGACTAGTCTCCCAAGAGACCCAGTACTTC.

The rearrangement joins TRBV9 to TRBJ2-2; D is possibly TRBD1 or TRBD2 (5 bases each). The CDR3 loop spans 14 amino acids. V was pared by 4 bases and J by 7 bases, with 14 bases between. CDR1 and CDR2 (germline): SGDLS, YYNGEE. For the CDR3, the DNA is TGTGCCAGCAGCCTCGGCCTGGGGGTCGGGGAGCTGTTTTTT. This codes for CASSLGLGVGELFF. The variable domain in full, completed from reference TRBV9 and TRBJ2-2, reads DSGVTQTPKHLITATGQRVTLRCSPRSGDLSVYWYQQSLDQGLQFLIQYYNGEERAKGNILERFSAQQFPDLHSELNLSSLELGDSALYFCASSLGLGVGELFFGEGSRLTVL.

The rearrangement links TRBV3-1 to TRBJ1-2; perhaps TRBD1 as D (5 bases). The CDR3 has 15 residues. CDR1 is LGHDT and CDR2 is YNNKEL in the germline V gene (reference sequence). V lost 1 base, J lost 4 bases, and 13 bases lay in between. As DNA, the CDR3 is TGTGCCAGCAGCCAAGGTAGACAGTTTCCCTATGGCTACACCTTC. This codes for CASSQGRQFPYGYTF.

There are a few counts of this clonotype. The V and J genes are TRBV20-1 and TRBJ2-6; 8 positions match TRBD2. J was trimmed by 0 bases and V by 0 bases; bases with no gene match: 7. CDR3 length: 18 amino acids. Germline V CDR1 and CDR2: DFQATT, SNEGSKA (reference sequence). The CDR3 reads CSARDRGGLISGANVLTF. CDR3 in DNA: TGCAGTGCTAGAGATCGGGGGGGCCTCATCTCTGGGGCCAACGTCCTGACTTTC.

The CDR3 region has the DNA TGTGCCAGCAGCCCGGGACTCATAGCCAAAAACATTCAGTACTTC. The encoded protein is CASSPGLIAKNIQYF. The chain links TRBV7-2 to TRBJ2-4; D is possibly TRBD2 (6 bases). CDR3 length equals 15 residues. Germline V gives CDR1 SGHTA, CDR2 FQGNSA. V gave up 5 bases and J gave up 0 bases, with 11 bases separating them. Full variable domain (missing parts from reference TRBV7-2 and TRBJ2-4): GAGVSQSPSNKVTEKGKDVELRCDPISGHTALYWYRQSLGQGLEFLIYFQGNSAPDKSGLPSDRFSAERTGGSVSTLTIQRTQQEDSAVYLCASSPGLIAKNIQYFGAGTRLSVL.

CDR3: CASSQGDRVSEQYF. As DNA, the CDR3 is TGTGCCAGCAGTCAAGGGGACAGGGTCTCCGAGCAGTACTTC. The gene calls are TRBV28 and TRBJ2-7, with 9 bases that match TRBD1. The CDR3 runs 14 residues. The V gene end was trimmed by 5 bases and the J gene end by 6 bases; junction bases not matched to a gene: 8. Germline CDR1 and CDR2: MDHEN and SYDVKM.

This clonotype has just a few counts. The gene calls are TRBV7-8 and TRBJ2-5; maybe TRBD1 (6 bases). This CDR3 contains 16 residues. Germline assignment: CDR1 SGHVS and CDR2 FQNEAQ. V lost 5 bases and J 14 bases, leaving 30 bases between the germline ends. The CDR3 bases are TGTGCCAGCAGCATCCTTGACAGGACCCTAGCTATACCGCAATACTTC. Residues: CASSILDRTLAIPQYF.

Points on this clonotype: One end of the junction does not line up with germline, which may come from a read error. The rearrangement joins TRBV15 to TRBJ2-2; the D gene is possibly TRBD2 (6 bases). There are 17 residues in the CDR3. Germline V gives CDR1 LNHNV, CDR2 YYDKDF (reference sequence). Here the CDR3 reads CATTRDLSGSNTGELFF. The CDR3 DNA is TGTGCCACCACCAGAGATCTCAGCGGGTCGAACACCGGGGAGCTGTTTTTT.

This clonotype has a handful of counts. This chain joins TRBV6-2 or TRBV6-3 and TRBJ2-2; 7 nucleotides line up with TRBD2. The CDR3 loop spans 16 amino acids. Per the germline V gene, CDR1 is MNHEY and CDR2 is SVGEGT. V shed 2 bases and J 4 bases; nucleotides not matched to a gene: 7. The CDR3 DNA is TGTGCCAGCAGTTACGACAGCGGGACCCCCACCGGGGAGCTGTTTTTT. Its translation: CASSYDSGTPTGELFF.

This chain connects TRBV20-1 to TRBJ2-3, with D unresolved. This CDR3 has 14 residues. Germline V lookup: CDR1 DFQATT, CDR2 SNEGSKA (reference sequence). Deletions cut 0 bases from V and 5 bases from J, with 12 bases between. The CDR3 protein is CSARDPIFGDTQYF. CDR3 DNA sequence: TGCAGTGCTAGAGATCCCATCTTCGGAGATACGCAGTATTTT.

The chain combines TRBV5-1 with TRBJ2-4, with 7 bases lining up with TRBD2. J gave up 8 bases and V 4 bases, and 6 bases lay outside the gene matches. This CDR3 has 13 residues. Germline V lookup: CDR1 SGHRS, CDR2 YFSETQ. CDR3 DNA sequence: TGCGCCAGCAGCCTTCGGGGGGAAGACATTCAGTACTTC. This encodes CASSLRGEDIQYF.

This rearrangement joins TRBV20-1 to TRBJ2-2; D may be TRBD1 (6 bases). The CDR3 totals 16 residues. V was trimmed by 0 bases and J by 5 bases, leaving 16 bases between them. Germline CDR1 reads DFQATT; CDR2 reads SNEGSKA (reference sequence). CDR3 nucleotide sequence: TGCAGTGCTAGAGAGATTAGGGGGAGTCGGACCGGGGAGCTGTTTTTT. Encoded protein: CSAREIRGSRTGELFF.

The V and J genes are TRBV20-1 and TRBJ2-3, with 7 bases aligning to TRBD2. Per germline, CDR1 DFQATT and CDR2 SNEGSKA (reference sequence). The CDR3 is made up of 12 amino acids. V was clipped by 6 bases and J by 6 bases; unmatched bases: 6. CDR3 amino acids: CSARAGVDTQYF. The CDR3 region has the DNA TGCAGTGCCAGGGCGGGAGTTGATACGCAGTATTTT.

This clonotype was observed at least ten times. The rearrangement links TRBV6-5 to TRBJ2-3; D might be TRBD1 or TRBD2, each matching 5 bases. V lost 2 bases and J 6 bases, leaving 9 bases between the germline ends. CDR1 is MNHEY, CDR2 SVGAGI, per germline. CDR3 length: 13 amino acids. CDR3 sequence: CASSYGGTDTQYF. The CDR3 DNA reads TGTGCCAGCAGTTACGGGGGAACGGATACGCAGTATTTT.

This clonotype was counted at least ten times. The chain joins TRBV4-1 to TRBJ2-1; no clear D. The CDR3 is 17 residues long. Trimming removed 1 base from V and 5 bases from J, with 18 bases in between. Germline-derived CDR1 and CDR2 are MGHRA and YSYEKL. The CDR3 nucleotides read TGCGCCAGCAGCCAAGGGGCCAGCCAAACACTTCACAATGAGCAGTTCTTC. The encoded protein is CASSQGASQTLHNEQFF.

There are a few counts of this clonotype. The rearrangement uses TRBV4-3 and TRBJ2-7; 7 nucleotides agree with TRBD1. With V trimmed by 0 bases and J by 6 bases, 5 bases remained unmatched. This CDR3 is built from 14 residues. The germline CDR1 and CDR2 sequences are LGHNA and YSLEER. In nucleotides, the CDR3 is TGCGCCAGCAGCCAAGATAGGACAGGAGGCGAGCAGTACTTC. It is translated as CASSQDRTGGEQYF.

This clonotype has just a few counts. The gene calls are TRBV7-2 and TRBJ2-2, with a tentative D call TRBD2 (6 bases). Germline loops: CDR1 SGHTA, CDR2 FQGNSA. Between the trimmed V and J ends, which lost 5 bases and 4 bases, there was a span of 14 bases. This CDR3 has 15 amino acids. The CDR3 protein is CASSGLGLFTGELFF. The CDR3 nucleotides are TGTGCCAGCAGCGGACTGGGACTCTTCACCGGGGAGCTGTTTTTT.

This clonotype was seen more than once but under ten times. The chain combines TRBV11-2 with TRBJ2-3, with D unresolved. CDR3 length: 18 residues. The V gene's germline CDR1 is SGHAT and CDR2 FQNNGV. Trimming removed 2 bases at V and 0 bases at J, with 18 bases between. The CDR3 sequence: CASSLFRRRGASTDTQYF. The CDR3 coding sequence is TGTGCCAGCAGCTTATTTAGGCGGAGAGGTGCGAGCACAGATACGCAGTATTTT.

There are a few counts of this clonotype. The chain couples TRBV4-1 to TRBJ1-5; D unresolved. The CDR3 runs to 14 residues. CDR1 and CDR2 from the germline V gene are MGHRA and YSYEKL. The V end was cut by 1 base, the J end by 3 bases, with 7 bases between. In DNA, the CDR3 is TGCGCCAGCAGCCAAGGAGGGAACAATCAGCCCCAGCATTTT. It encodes CASSQGGNNQPQHF.